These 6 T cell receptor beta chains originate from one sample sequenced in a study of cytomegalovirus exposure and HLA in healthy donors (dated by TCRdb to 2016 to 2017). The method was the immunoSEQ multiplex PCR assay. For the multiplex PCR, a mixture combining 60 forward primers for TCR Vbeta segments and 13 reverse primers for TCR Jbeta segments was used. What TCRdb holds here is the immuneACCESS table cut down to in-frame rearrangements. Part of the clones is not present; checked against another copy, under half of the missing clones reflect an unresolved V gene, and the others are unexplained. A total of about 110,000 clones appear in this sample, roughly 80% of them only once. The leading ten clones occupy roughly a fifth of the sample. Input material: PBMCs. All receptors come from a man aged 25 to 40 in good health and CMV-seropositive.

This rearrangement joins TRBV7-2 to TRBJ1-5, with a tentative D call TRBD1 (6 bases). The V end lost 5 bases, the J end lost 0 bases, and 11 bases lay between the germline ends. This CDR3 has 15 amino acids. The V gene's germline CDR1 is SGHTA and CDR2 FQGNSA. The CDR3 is CASSAQGNSNQPQHF. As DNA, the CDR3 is TGTGCCAGCAGCGCCCAGGGGAATAGCAATCAGCCCCAGCATTTT.

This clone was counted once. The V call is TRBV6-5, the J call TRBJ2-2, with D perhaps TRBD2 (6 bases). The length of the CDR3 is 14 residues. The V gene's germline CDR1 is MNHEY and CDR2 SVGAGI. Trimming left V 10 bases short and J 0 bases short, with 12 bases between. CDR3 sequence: CATNRGTNTGELFF. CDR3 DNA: TGTGCCACAAATCGGGGGACGAACACCGGGGAGCTGTTTTTT.

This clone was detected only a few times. The CDR3 is CASSFGGRGLGGNEQFF. DNA for the CDR3: TGTGCCAGCAGCTTCGGGGGGCGCGGACTGGGCGGCAATGAGCAGTTCTTC. This sequence joins TRBV5-6 and TRBJ2-1, with a weak D call TRBD2 (7 bases). Trimming removed 2 bases at V and 6 bases at J, with 21 bases between. The germline gives CDR1 SGHDT, CDR2 YYEEEE. This CDR3 region has 17 residues. Looking up the rest from reference TRBV5-6 and TRBJ2-1 gives the full variable domain: DAGVTQSPTHLIKTRGQQVTLRCSPKSGHDTVSWYQQALGQGPQFIFQYYEEEERQRGNFPDRFSGHQFPNYSSELNVNALLLGDSALYLCASSFGGRGLGGNEQFFGPGTRLTVL.

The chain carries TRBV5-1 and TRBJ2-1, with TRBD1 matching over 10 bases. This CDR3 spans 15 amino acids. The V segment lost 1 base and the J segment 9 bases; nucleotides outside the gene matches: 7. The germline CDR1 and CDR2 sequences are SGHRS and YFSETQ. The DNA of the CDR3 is TGCGCCAGCAGCTTGCGAGGGACAGGGGACATTGAGCAGTTCTTC. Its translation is CASSLRGTGDIEQFF.

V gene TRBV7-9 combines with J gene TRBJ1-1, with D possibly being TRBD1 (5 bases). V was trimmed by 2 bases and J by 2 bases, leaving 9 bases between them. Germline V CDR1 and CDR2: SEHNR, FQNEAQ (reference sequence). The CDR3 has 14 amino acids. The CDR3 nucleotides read TGTGCCAGCAGCTTATACCAGGGCAACACTGAAGCTTTCTTT. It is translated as CASSLYQGNTEAFF.

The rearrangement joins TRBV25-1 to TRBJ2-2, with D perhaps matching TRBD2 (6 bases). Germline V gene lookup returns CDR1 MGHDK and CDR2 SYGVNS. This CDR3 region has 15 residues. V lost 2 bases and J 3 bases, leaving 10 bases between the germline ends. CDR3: CASSEGRRHTGELFF. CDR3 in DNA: TGTGCCAGCAGTGAAGGGAGGCGGCACACCGGGGAGCTGTTTTTT.